Listed below are T cell receptor beta chains from one sample, sequenced in a study of control samples from healthy donors and cancer patients. TCRdb's copy holds only in-frame clones and misses some; the assay was immunoSEQ multiplex PCR. This table holds 150,000 to 160,000 clones, 93% found once. Sequenced input: blood. Every receptor here comes from a man between 45 and 60 years old in good health. Each CDR3 is given with its conserved first and last residue. A D gene is named only where the DNA matches it firmly. Clone size is not always given. Where it is, it says once, few, many or a class for expanded clones.

TRBJ2-7,TRBD1,-,TRBV18,TGTGCCAGCTCACCACCGTCGGGACAGGGTCCGTACGAGCAGTACTTC,CASSPPSGQGPYEQYF
TRBJ1-2,TRBD1,-,TRBV6-5,TGTGCCAGCAGTCGGACAGGGGGGAAAGGTAGCTACACCTTC,CASSRTGGKGSYTF
TRBJ1-5,-,-,TRBV19,TGTGCCAGCGCCAGGGGTTATAGCAATCAGCCCCAGCATTTT,CASARGYSNQPQHF
TRBJ2-7,TRBD1,-,TRBV10-3,TGTGCCATCAGTGAGTCGGGTTTGGCAGGGGGCATCAAGCAGTACTTC,CAISESGLAGGIKQYF
TRBJ2-5,TRBD2,-,TRBV15,TGTGCCACCAGCAGAGACATAAGTGCGACGGGAGGGCCATGGGAGACCCAGTACTTC,CATSRDISATGGPWETQYF
TRBJ1-1,-,-,TRBV10-3,TGTGCCATCAGTTACGAGGGGGTGGGGACTGAAGCTTTCTTT,CAISYEGVGTEAFF
TRBJ1-2,TRBD1,-,TRBV11-2,TGTGCCAGCAGCCCGGGACAGGGTAGAGACTATGGCTACACCTTC,CASSPGQGRDYGYTF
TRBJ1-4,-,-,TRBV19,TGTGCCAGTAGTCGGGAGGGACCAACTAATGAAAAACTGTTTTTT,CASSREGPTNEKLFF
TRBJ1-1,TRBD1,-,TRBV5-4,TGTGCCAGCAGCTTGGAGGGGACAGCTATGAACACTGAAGCTTTCTTT,CASSLEGTAMNTEAFF
TRBJ2-6,-,-,TRBV5-1,TGCGCCAGCAGCCCGGGGACAAGGCTGTCTGGGGCCAACGTCCTGACTTTC,CASSPGTRLSGANVLTF
TRBJ2-7,-,-,TRBV5-6,TGTGCCAGCAGCTTGACAGGGACCTACGAGCAGTACTTC,CASSLTGTYEQYF
TRBJ2-1,-,-,TRBV28,TGTGCCAGCAGCCCAACTACTGGGTACAATGAGCAGTTCTTC,CASSPTTGYNEQFF
TRBJ2-1,TRBD2,-,TRBV11-3,TGTGCCAGCAGCATGACTAGCATGAACAATGAGCAGTTCTTC,CASSMTSMNNEQFF
TRBJ2-7,-,-,TRBV10-2,TGCGCCAGCAGTGAATACTACGAGCAGTACTTC,CASSEYYEQYF
TRBJ2-2,-,-,TRBV10-3,TGTGCCATCAGGAGCCAAGGGGAGATAGGGGGGGAGCTGTTTTTT,CAIRSQGEIGGELFF
TRBJ2-1,-,once,TRBV9,TGTGCCAGCAGCCCCACGGGTCTTCGGGGGGAGCAGTTCTTC,CASSPTGLRGEQFF
TRBJ1-4,TRBD1,-,TRBV9,TGTGCCAGCAGCCCGAGGACAGGGCCTAATGAAAAACTGTTTTTT,CASSPRTGPNEKLFF
TRBJ1-1,-,-,TRBV6-5,TGTGCCAGCAGTCCCCGACCCGCTGAAGCTTTCTTT,CASSPRPAEAFF
TRBJ1-3,-,-,TRBV10-1,TGCGCCAGCAGCGGGACACTTGGAAACACCATATATTTT,CASSGTLGNTIYF
TRBJ1-1,-,-,TRBV30,TGTGCCTGGAGTGTACGGGGGACCCCGCCTGAAGCTTTCTTT,CAWSVRGTPPEAFF
TRBJ2-1,TRBD2,few,TRBV7-2,TGTGCCAGCAGCTCGGGACTAGCGGGAGTGGGTGAGCAGTTCTTC,CASSSGLAGVGEQFF
TRBJ1-1,-,-,TRBV18,TGTGCCAGCTCACCAGGACAAATCTACACTGAAGCTTTCTTT,CASSPGQIYTEAFF
TRBJ1-6,-,few,TRBV19,TGTGCCAGTAGTATGACAGTGAATTCACCCCTCCACTTT,CASSMTVNSPLHF
TRBJ2-7,-,-,TRBV6-5,TGTGCCAGCAGGTATAGGGACATCTACTACGAGCAGTACTTC,CASRYRDIYYEQYF
TRBJ2-6,-,-,TRBV6-4,TGTGCCAGCAGTCGAAACTCTGGGGCCAACGTCCTGACTTTC,CASSRNSGANVLTF
TRBJ2-1,-,-,TRBV28,TGTGCCAGCACTCCCTTATGGCTAGCGGAGCAGTTCTTC,CASTPLWLAEQFF
TRBJ1-4,TRBD1,-,TRBV6-5,TGTGCCAGCAAGGACAGGACGGCTAATGAAAAACTGTTTTTT,CASKDRTANEKLFF
TRBJ1-4,-,-,TRBV6-6,TGTGCCAGCAGAAAGGAGGGGGGACTCGGGGAAAAACTGTTTTTT,CASRKEGGLGEKLFF
TRBJ2-4,TRBD1,-,TRBV18,TGTGCCAGCTCACCACCTGTCGGACAGGGGGCTTCGGCCAAAAACATTCAGTACTTC,CASSPPVGQGASAKNIQYF
TRBJ1-5,-,-,TRBV28,TGTGCCAGCAGACCGGACAGTTATAGCAATCAGCCCCAGCATTTT,CASRPDSYSNQPQHF
TRBJ2-2,-,once,TRBV6-5,TGTGCCACGAGGCGGACACTGGGGAACTGGGAGCTGTTTTTT,CATRRTLGNWELFF
TRBJ2-1,TRBD2,-,TRBV27,TGTGCCAGCAGTTTAGCTTGGACTAGCGGGAGGGCCTACTACAATGAGCAGTTCTTC,CASSLAWTSGRAYYNEQFF
TRBJ2-7,-,once,TRBV9,TGTGCCAGCAGCGTGAGCTCCTACGAGCAGTACTTC,CASSVSSYEQYF
TRBJ2-7,-,-,TRBV9,TGTGCCAGCAGCCTGGGCCCTACTGGACACGAGCAGTACTTC,CASSLGPTGHEQYF
TRBJ2-2,TRBD2,-,TRBV7-9,TGTGCCAGCAGCTACCCGGGAGGGGCGAACACCGGGGAGCTGTTTTTT,CASSYPGGANTGELFF
TRBJ2-1,-,-,TRBV5-4,TGTGCCAGCAGCTTGGGTGGAAGCTACAATGAGCAGTTCTTC,CASSLGGSYNEQFF
TRBJ2-5,-,-,TRBV20-1,TGCAGTGCTAGTAAGGGGAAAGAGACCCAGTACTTC,CSASKGKETQYF
TRBJ2-3,-,-,TRBV25-1,TGTGCCAGCAGTGATTCGACCGAGTCAATTACGCAGTATTTT,CASSDSTESITQYF
TRBJ1-1,-,-,TRBV4-1,TGCGCCAGCAGCCAGGCATCAGGGGTTTTAGGATACACTGAAGCTTTCTTT,CASSQASGVLGYTEAFF
TRBJ2-1,-,-,TRBV11-2,TGTGCCAGCAGCTTTGGGGGGCGATCCTACAATGAGCAGTTCTTC,CASSFGGRSYNEQFF
TRBJ2-1,-,-,TRBV25-1,TGTGCCAGCAGCAACTACAATGAGCAGTTCTTC,CASSNYNEQFF
TRBJ2-3,-,-,TRBV7-2,TGTGCCAGCAGGAAGACAGGTATCATCGCAGATACGCAGTATTTT,CASRKTGIIADTQYF
TRBJ2-7,-,-,TRBV28,TGTGCCAGCACCCGACGCTTCACCGGGACTGGCTCCTACGAGCAGTACTTC,CASTRRFTGTGSYEQYF
TRBJ1-2,-,-,TRBV5-6,TGTGCCAGCAGCTCCCCGGGGGGGGCGGCCTATGGCTACACCTTC,CASSSPGGAAYGYTF
TRBJ2-7,TRBD1,-,TRBV6-5,TGTGCCAGCAGTCCGGGACAGCAGACCTACGAGCAGTACTTC,CASSPGQQTYEQYF
TRBJ2-1,-,-,TRBV6-5,TGTGCCAGCAGCCCGATTGGGTACAATGAGCAGTTCTTC,CASSPIGYNEQFF